The rows below give T cell receptor beta chains drawn from one sample of a study of T cell repertoires in cytomegalovirus infection. For these receptors, no antigen is known. TCRdb called the reads again in MiXCR, with one record for every CDR3 protein. The top ten clones hold roughly three fifths of a sample with 100,000 to 150,000 distinct CDR3 sequences, roughly 32% of them seen once. The sample consisted of CD8+ T cells from cultured PBMCs, taken from culture after CMV antigen stimulation. The receptor set was obtained from a human donor in good health (CMV status not recorded). Some clones in this sample may be carry-over from other donors' samples. CDR3s include the opening cysteine and the closing phenylalanine or tryptophan. Each record gives: V gene, D gene, J gene, clone size, CDR3 protein, CDR3 DNA. The D gene is left open where the match is weak. The size of a clone is reported for some rows only, either as once, few or many, or as a class for expanded clones.

V: TRBV12-3/TRBV12-4
D: -
J: TRBJ2-1
size: -
CDR3: CASSPTGSLGDEQFF
DNA: TGTGCCAGCAGTCCAACAGGTAGCCTAGGGGATGAGCAGTTCTTC

V: TRBV7-8
D: -
J: TRBJ2-3
size: -
CDR3: CAGSPDNRFSSTDTQYF
DNA: TGTGCCGGCAGCCCCGACAACAGGTTTTCTAGCACAGATACGCAGTATTTT

V: TRBV20-1
D: TRBD2
J: TRBJ2-3
size: -
CDR3: CSAHPSGGTTDTQYF
DNA: TGCAGTGCTCACCCAAGCGGGGGGACCACAGATACGCAGTATTTT

V: TRBV7-6
D: -
J: TRBJ2-3
size: -
CDR3: CASSYVADTQYF
DNA: TGTGCCAGCAGCTACGTGGCAGATACGCAGTATTTT

V: TRBV7-2
D: -
J: TRBJ1-4
size: -
CDR3: CASSEKPPGTPGVKLFF
DNA: TGTGCCAGCAGCGAAAAACCCCCCGGGACTCCAGGGGTAAAACTGTTTTTT

V: TRBV19
D: -
J: TRBJ2-1
size: -
CDR3: CASSWSNYEQFF
DNA: TGTGCCAGTAGTTGGTCTAACTATGAGCAGTTCTTC

V: TRBV20-1
D: TRBD1
J: TRBJ2-7
size: -
CDR3: CSAEPWDRNHQEQYF
DNA: TGCAGTGCGGAACCTTGGGACAGGAATCATCAGGAGCAGTACTTC

V: TRBV6-5
D: TRBD1
J: TRBJ1-5
size: -
CDR3: CASSRDRVSNQPQHF
DNA: TGTGCCAGCAGTCGGGACAGAGTTAGCAATCAGCCCCAGCATTTT

V: TRBV4-1
D: -
J: TRBJ2-1
size: -
CDR3: CASSQDERVWYEQFF
DNA: TGCGCCAGCAGCCAAGATGAAAGGGTGTGGTATGAGCAGTTCTTC

V: TRBV18
D: -
J: TRBJ1-3
size: -
CDR3: CASSQDNTIYF
DNA: TGTGCCAGCTCACAGGACAACACCATATATTTT

V: TRBV2
D: TRBD2
J: TRBJ2-1
size: -
CDR3: CASSGLAGDFYNEQFF
DNA: TGTGCCAGCAGTGGACTAGCGGGGGACTTCTACAATGAGCAGTTCTTC

V: TRBV12-3/TRBV12-4
D: TRBD1
J: TRBJ1-6
size: -
CDR3: CASSSTGGTNSPLHF
DNA: TGTGCCAGCAGTTCTACAGGGGGAACTAATTCACCCCTCCACTTT

V: TRBV7-2
D: TRBD1
J: TRBJ2-7
size: few
CDR3: CASSPYPTGIYEQYF
DNA: TGTGCCAGCAGCCCCTACCCGACAGGGATCTACGAGCAGTACTTC

V: TRBV7-9
D: -
J: TRBJ2-7
size: -
CDR3: CASSDRYEQYF
DNA: TGTGCCAGCAGCGACAGATACGAGCAGTACTTC

V: TRBV7-2
D: TRBD2
J: TRBJ2-3
size: many
CDR3: CASSLPASGADTQYF
DNA: TGTGCCAGCAGCTTACCTGCTAGCGGGGCAGATACGCAGTATTTT

V: TRBV24-1
D: -
J: TRBJ2-2
size: -
CDR3: CATRGEPTGELFF
DNA: TGTGCCACCAGGGGAGAACCTACCGGGGAGCTGTTTTTT